These 17 T cell receptor beta chains were sequenced from one sample in a study of OX40 agonist ivuxolimab in advanced cancers. Only in-frame clones appear in the TCRdb table, and some are missing; sequencing was by immunoSEQ multiplex PCR. The table lists about 82,000 clones, 70% to 90% of them singletons. Sequenced material: CD4+ or CD8+ T cells sorted from blood, taken in a trial of the OX40 agonist ivuxolimab. These receptors came from an adult with an advanced solid tumor such as melanoma, head and neck, liver or kidney cancer.

The chain recombines TRBV20-1 with TRBJ2-5; TRBD1 agrees at 7 bases. V dropped 8 bases and J dropped 5; count of bases not matched to a gene: 5. The CDR3 sequence is 11 residues long. CDR1 DFQATT and CDR2 SNEGSKA come from the germline V gene (reference sequence). The CDR3 sequence is CSKQGLETQYF. DNA for the CDR3: TGCAGTAAACAGGGGCTTGAGACCCAGTACTTC.

This clone was seen more than once but under ten times. This rearrangement joins TRBV28 to TRBJ1-1, with D uncertain. V was trimmed by 9 bases and J by 1 base, leaving 6 bases between them. The CDR3 spans 11 residues. Germline-derived CDR1 and CDR2 are MDHEN and SYDVKM. CDR3 sequence reads: CASRGNTEAFF. CDR3 DNA: TGTGCCAGTCGAGGGAACACTGAAGCTTTCTTT.

This chain connects TRBV29-1 to TRBJ2-7; D might be TRBD1 or TRBD2, each matching 5 bases. The CDR3 is made up of 15 amino acids. Germline V gene lookup returns CDR1 SQVTM and CDR2 ANQGSEA. Between the trimmed V and J ends, which lost 2 bases and 3 bases, there was a span of 17 bases. The CDR3 sequence: CSVERGFGGDYEQYF. The CDR3, as DNA: TGCAGCGTTGAACGCGGTTTTGGGGGTGACTACGAGCAGTACTTC.

The chain uses TRBV12-5 and TRBJ2-1; D unresolved. The CDR3 loop spans 14 amino acids. V lost 3 bases, J lost 13 bases, and 19 bases lay in between. The germline V gene has CDR1 LGHNT and CDR2 FRNRAP. CDR3 amino acids: CASGLEPSGMEQFF. For the CDR3, the DNA is TGTGCTAGTGGTTTAGAGCCGTCAGGAATGGAACAGTTCTTC.

This chain links TRBV7-9 with TRBJ1-4, with a possible D match to TRBD1 (6 bases). With 5 bases removed from V and 7 bases from J, the gap between germline ends came to 17 bases. Germline CDR1 is SEHNR and CDR2 is FQNEAQ (reference sequence). The CDR3 contains 15 residues. The CDR3 protein is CASSPQTGGPEKLFF. The CDR3 nucleotides read TGTGCCAGCAGCCCGCAGACAGGAGGACCTGAAAAACTGTTTTTT.

CDR3 DNA sequence: TGTGCCTGGAGTAAATTGGGGCTTCAGAACACTGAAGCTTTCTTT. This sequence encodes CAWSKLGLQNTEAFF. The chain uses TRBV30 and TRBJ1-1, with a tentative D call TRBD1 (5 bases). Trimming removed 2 bases at V and 1 base at J, with 14 bases between. The CDR3 runs 15 residues. Germline V gives CDR1 GTSNPN, CDR2 SVGIG (reference sequence).

The genes are TRBV25-1 and TRBJ1-3; D is unclear. The CDR3 contains 12 residues. The germline CDR1 and CDR2 sequences are MGHDK and SYGVNS. The germline V and J ends were trimmed by 3 bases and 4 bases, with 4 bases remaining between them. The CDR3 here is CASSDQGNTIYF. In nucleotides, the CDR3 is TGTGCCAGCAGTGACCAAGGAAACACCATATATTTT. Full variable domain (remainder filled in from reference TRBV25-1 and TRBJ1-3): EADIYQTPRYLVIGTGKKITLECSQTMGHDKMYWYQQDPGMELHLIHYSYGVNSTEKGDLSSESTVSRIRTEHFPLTLESARPSHTSQYLCASSDQGNTIYFGEGSWLTVV.

This rearrangement joins TRBV7-9 to TRBJ2-5; 9 bases are a match to TRBD2. Germline V gene sequence: CDR1 SEHNR, CDR2 FQNEAQ (reference sequence). The CDR3 runs 15 residues. With V trimmed by 2 bases and J by 5 bases, 6 bases remained unmatched. As DNA, the CDR3 is TGTGCCAGCAGCTTAAAAGGACTAGCGAGGGAGACCCAGTACTTC. Translation: CASSLKGLARETQYF.

The rearrangement joins TRBV28 to TRBJ1-1; 9 bases line up with TRBD1. Germline-derived CDR1 and CDR2 are MDHEN and SYDVKM. The CDR3 is 15 amino acids. The junction had 9 bases not matched to a gene; V was cut back by 5 bases and J by 5 bases. Here the CDR3 reads CASSPYRGLSTEAFF. The CDR3 coding sequence is TGTGCCAGCAGTCCCTACAGGGGGCTGTCGACTGAAGCTTTCTTT.

V and J are TRBV4-2 and TRBJ2-1; the match to TRBD2 covers 12 bases. The germline V gene has CDR1 LGHNA and CDR2 YNFKEQ. There are 18 residues in the CDR3. Unmatched junction bases numbered 17, after V lost 4 bases and J lost 10 bases. The CDR3 sequence is CASSPRTSGTGGKGEQFF. CDR3 DNA: TGTGCCAGCAGCCCCCGGACTAGCGGGACCGGGGGAAAAGGGGAGCAGTTCTTC.

The chain joins TRBV20-1 to TRBJ1-1, with D possibly matching TRBD1 (6 bases). The V and J ends lost 3 bases and 8 bases respectively, with 10 bases between them. This CDR3 comprises 11 residues. Germline CDR1 is DFQATT and CDR2 is SNEGSKA (reference sequence). The CDR3 coding sequence is TGCAGTGCTAGTTACAGGGTCGAAGCTTTCTTT. Translated, it gives CSASYRVEAFF.

The V and J genes are TRBV27 and TRBJ2-1; 8 bases are shared with TRBD2. V lost 5 bases and J lost 15; bases outside the gene matches: 9. CDR3 length: 12 amino acids. CDR1 and CDR2 from the germline V gene are MNHEY and SMNVEV (reference sequence). The CDR3 coding sequence is TGTGCCAGCAGTGCCGATAGCGGGAAGGGGTTCTTC. The encoded protein is CASSADSGKGFF.

Only a few counts were recorded for this clone. J is TRBJ1-1 and V is TRBV30; D unclear. The CDR3 covers 12 residues. V was pared by 1 base and J by 1 base, with 4 bases between. Germline V CDR1 and CDR2: GTSNPN, SVGIG (reference sequence). CDR3 in DNA: TGTGCCTGGAGTGGGCCGAACACTGAAGCTTTCTTT. Translation: CAWSGPNTEAFF.

The chain recombines TRBV6-5 with TRBJ1-5, with a possible D match to TRBD1 (5 bases). The CDR3 consists of 12 residues. Per germline, CDR1 MNHEY and CDR2 SVGAGI. The ends were cut back, 6 bases at V and 7 bases at J, with 10 bases in the middle. The CDR3 region is CASRSQGQPQHF. For the CDR3, the DNA is TGTGCCAGCAGATCCCAGGGACAGCCCCAGCATTTT.

This clone showed up just once. The rearrangement joins TRBV7-3 to TRBJ2-1, with no clear D. Trimming cost V 4 bases and J 0 bases, with 10 bases left between them. Germline assignment: CDR1 SGHTA and CDR2 FQGTGA. This CDR3 is 15 amino acids long. The CDR3, as DNA: TGTGCCAGCAGCTCTTACAGAAGCTCCTACAATGAGCAGTTCTTC. It yields the protein CASSSYRSSYNEQFF.

V is TRBV28 and J is TRBJ1-4; D is perhaps TRBD1 (5 bases). CDR1 MDHEN and CDR2 SYDVKM come from the germline V gene. The CDR3 sequence is 16 residues long. The V gene lost 2 bases and the J gene lost 3 bases, with 13 bases spanning the gap. CDR3 amino acids: CASSLVGWGSNEKLFF. The CDR3 region has the DNA TGTGCCAGCAGTTTAGTCGGATGGGGGTCTAATGAAAAACTGTTTTTT.

The V and J genes are TRBV5-1 and TRBJ1-4, with D unclear. This CDR3 is 16 amino acids long. Germline V gene lookup returns CDR1 SGHRS and CDR2 YFSETQ. V lost 2 bases to trimming and J lost 0 bases, with 11 bases between them. The CDR3 here is CASSFRQAATNEKLFF. DNA of the CDR3: TGCGCCAGCAGCTTTAGGCAGGCTGCAACTAATGAAAAACTGTTTTTT.